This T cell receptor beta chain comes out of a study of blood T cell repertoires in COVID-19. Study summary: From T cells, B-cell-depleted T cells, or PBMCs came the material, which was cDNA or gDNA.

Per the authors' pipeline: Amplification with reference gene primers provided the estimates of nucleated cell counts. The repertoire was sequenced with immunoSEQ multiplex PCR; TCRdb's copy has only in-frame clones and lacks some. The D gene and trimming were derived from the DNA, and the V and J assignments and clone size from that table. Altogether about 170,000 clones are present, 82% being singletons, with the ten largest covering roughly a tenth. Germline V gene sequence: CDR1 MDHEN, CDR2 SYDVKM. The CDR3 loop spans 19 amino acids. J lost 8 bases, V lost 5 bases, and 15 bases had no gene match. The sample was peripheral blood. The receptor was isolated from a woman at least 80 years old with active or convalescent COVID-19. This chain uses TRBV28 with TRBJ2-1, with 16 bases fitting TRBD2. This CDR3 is CASSQPGTGLAGGGHEQFF. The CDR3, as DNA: TGTGCCAGCAGTCAACCCGGGACGGGACTAGCGGGAGGGGGGCATGAGCAGTTCTTC. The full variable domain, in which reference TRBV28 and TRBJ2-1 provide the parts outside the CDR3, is DVKVTQSSRYLVKRTGEKVFLECVQDMDHENMFWYRQDPGLGLRLIYFSYDVKMKEKGDIPEGYSVSREKKERFSLILESASTNQTSMYLCASSQPGTGLAGGGHEQFFGPGTRLTVL.